The 8 T cell receptor beta chains below come from one sample, sequenced in a study of blood T cell repertoires in COVID-19 (TCRdb year 2020). The receptor library was made with the immunoSEQ multiplex PCR assay. Drawn from immuneACCESS, this table holds only the in-frame rearrangements with V and J called that TCRdb kept. Clones are partly lost; checked studies trace under half to an unresolved V gene and leave the rest unexplained. This sample gives some 64,000 clones in total; 72% of them show up just once. The ten largest clones add up to 51% of the sample. Sequenced material: PBMCs or T cells enriched from blood (not recorded which). These receptors were taken from a woman aged 60-70 years who had been exposed to COVID-19.

The chain has TRBV19 and TRBJ2-1; TRBD2 matches 9 bases. The CDR3 is 15 residues long. The V gene end was trimmed by 2 bases and the J gene end by 7 bases; junction bases not matched to a gene: 6. CDR1 and CDR2 (germline): LNHDA, SQIVND (reference sequence). The CDR3 DNA sequence: TGTGCCAGTAGTATAACGGCTAGCGGGAAGAATGAGCAGTTCTTC. This translates into CASSITASGKNEQFF.

The V gene is TRBV5-6, the J gene TRBJ2-3, with 8 bases aligning to TRBD1. Germline trimming cut 4 bases from V and 5 bases from J; bases unmatched to any gene: 9. The CDR3 is 15 residues long. CDR1 and CDR2 from the germline V gene are SGHDT and YYEEEE. The CDR3 bases are TGTGCCAGCAGCCCGGACAGGGTAAAACGAGATACGCAGTATTTT. Protein sequence: CASSPDRVKRDTQYF.

The chain links TRBV15 to TRBJ2-4; tentatively, D is TRBD1 (6 bases). Trimming cost V 4 bases and J 6 bases, with 16 bases left between them. This CDR3 has 15 amino acids. The germline CDR1 and CDR2 sequences are LNHNV and YYDKDF (reference sequence). CDR3 sequence (DNA): TGTGCCACCAGCACCGCAGCAGGACAGATAAACATTCAGTACTTC. It yields the protein CATSTAAGQINIQYF. The full variable domain, in which reference TRBV15 and TRBJ2-4 provide the parts outside the CDR3, is DAMVIQNPRYQVTQFGKPVTLSCSQTLNHNVMYWYQQKSSQAPKLLFHYYDKDFNNEADTPDNFQSRRPNTSFCFLDIRSPGLGDTAMYLCATSTAAGQINIQYFGAGTRLSVL.

This clone was observed a handful of times. J is TRBJ2-1 and V is TRBV15, with TRBD2 as a possible D gene (5 bases). Germline V CDR1 and CDR2: LNHNV, YYDKDF (reference sequence). The CDR3 has 15 residues. V was shortened by 6 bases and J by 2 bases, with 14 bases between the two germline ends. The CDR3 DNA reads TGTGCCACCAGGCCCCCGGGAAGAGCCTACAATGAGCAGTTCTTC. Protein sequence: CATRPPGRAYNEQFF.

The rearrangement uses TRBV7-2 and TRBJ2-7; tentative D call: TRBD2 (6 bases). Germline-derived CDR1 and CDR2 are SGHTA and FQGNSA. The CDR3 totals 14 residues. Trimming removed 5 bases from V and 4 bases from J, with 15 bases in between. CDR3 nucleotides: TGTGCCAGCAGCGTAGGCGGAGGGTTGTACGAGCAGTACTTC. Its translation is CASSVGGGLYEQYF.

This clone turned up a few times. This sample also contains other DNA sequences that code for the same CDR3. The chain carries TRBV7-2 and TRBJ1-1; D is unresolved. This CDR3 contains 13 residues. Germline V gives CDR1 SGHTA, CDR2 FQGNSA. V was pared by 1 base and J by 2 bases, with 5 bases between. CDR3 sequence reads: CASSLGANTEAFF. CDR3 coding DNA: TGTGCCAGCAGCTTAGGGGCTAACACTGAAGCTTTCTTT.

The V call is TRBV30, the J call TRBJ1-2; TRBD1 is a possible D gene (5 bases). The CDR3 sequence is 13 residues long. V lost 1 base, J lost 5 bases, and 11 bases lay in between. CDR1 and CDR2 (germline): GTSNPN, SVGIG (reference sequence). The CDR3 here is CAWSEGVGYGYTF. CDR3 in DNA: TGTGCCTGGAGTGAAGGGGTGGGGTATGGCTACACCTTC.

This chain links TRBV5-1 with TRBJ1-2, with unresolved D. Germline V lookup: CDR1 SGHRS, CDR2 YFSETQ. The germline V and J ends were trimmed by 0 bases and 4 bases, with 7 bases remaining between them. The CDR3 spans 13 residues. CDR3 sequence: CASSLDVSYGYTF. The CDR3 nucleotides are TGCGCCAGCAGCTTGGATGTGAGCTATGGCTACACCTTC.